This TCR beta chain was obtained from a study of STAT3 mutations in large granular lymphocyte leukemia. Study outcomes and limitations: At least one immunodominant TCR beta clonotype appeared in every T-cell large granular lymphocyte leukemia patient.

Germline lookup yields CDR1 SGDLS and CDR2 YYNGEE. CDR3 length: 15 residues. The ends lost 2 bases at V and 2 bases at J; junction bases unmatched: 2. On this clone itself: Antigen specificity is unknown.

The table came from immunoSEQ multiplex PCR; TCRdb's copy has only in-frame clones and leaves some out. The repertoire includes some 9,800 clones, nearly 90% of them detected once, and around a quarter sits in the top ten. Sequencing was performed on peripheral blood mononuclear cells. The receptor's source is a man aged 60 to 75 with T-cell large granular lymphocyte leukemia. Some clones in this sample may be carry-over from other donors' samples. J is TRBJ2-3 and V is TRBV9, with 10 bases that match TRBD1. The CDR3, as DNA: TGTGCCAGCAGCGTCGGGACAGGGGTCACAGATACGCAGTATTTT. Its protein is CASSVGTGVTDTQYF.